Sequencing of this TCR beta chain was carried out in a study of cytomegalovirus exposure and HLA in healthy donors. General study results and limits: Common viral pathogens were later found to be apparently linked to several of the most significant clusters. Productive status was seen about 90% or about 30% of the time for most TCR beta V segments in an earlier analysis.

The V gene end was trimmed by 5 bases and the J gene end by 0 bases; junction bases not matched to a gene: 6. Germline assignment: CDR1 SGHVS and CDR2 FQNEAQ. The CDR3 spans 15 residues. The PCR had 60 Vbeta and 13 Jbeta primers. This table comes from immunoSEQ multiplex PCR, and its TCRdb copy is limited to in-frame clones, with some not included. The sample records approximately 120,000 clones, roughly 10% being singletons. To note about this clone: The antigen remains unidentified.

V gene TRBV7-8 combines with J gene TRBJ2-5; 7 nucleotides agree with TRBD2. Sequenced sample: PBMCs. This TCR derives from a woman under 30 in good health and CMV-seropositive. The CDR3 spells CASSLASGHQETQYF. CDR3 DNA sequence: TGTGCCAGCAGCCTGGCTAGCGGACACCAAGAGACCCAGTACTTC.